This T cell receptor beta chain was found in a study of PD-1 blockade in classical Hodgkin lymphoma. In the study overall: Nivolumab dosed at 3 mg/kg went to patients intravenously every 2 weeks.

The method was immunoSEQ multiplex PCR; TCRdb's version includes in-frame clones alone and lacks a portion of them. Of more than 25,000 clones in the sample, around 80% are singletons; the top ten hold over 0.6%. Described time point: cycle 4 day 1 (C4D1), after 5 to 7 weeks of nivolumab. Each and every patient relapsed after autologous stem cell transplantation, and patients got differing brentuximab vedotin exposure. It was by magnetic negative selection that CD4+ T cells were purified from thawed PBMCs. This clone was recorded a few times. Its matching antigen is unknown. The CDR3 is 16 residues long. CDR1 and CDR2 from the germline V gene are SGHRS and YFSETQ. The V segment lost 4 bases and the J segment 5 bases; nucleotides outside the gene matches: 9. Regarding the study as a whole: Excluded were patients who started nivolumab under 1 year after ASCT, a group that had lower diversity. Newly diagnosed patients were reported to exhibit reduced baseline TCR diversity relative to healthy donors.

V usage is TRBV5-1 and J usage is TRBJ2-2, with 9 bases matching TRBD2. Sequenced material: CD4+ T cells from blood, taken before the fourth cycle of nivolumab. The source is a human donor with classical Hodgkin lymphoma. The CDR3 DNA is TGCGCCAGCAGCCTAGGGCTAGCGGGGAGGACCGGGGAGCTGTTTTTT. It translates to CASSLGLAGRTGELFF.